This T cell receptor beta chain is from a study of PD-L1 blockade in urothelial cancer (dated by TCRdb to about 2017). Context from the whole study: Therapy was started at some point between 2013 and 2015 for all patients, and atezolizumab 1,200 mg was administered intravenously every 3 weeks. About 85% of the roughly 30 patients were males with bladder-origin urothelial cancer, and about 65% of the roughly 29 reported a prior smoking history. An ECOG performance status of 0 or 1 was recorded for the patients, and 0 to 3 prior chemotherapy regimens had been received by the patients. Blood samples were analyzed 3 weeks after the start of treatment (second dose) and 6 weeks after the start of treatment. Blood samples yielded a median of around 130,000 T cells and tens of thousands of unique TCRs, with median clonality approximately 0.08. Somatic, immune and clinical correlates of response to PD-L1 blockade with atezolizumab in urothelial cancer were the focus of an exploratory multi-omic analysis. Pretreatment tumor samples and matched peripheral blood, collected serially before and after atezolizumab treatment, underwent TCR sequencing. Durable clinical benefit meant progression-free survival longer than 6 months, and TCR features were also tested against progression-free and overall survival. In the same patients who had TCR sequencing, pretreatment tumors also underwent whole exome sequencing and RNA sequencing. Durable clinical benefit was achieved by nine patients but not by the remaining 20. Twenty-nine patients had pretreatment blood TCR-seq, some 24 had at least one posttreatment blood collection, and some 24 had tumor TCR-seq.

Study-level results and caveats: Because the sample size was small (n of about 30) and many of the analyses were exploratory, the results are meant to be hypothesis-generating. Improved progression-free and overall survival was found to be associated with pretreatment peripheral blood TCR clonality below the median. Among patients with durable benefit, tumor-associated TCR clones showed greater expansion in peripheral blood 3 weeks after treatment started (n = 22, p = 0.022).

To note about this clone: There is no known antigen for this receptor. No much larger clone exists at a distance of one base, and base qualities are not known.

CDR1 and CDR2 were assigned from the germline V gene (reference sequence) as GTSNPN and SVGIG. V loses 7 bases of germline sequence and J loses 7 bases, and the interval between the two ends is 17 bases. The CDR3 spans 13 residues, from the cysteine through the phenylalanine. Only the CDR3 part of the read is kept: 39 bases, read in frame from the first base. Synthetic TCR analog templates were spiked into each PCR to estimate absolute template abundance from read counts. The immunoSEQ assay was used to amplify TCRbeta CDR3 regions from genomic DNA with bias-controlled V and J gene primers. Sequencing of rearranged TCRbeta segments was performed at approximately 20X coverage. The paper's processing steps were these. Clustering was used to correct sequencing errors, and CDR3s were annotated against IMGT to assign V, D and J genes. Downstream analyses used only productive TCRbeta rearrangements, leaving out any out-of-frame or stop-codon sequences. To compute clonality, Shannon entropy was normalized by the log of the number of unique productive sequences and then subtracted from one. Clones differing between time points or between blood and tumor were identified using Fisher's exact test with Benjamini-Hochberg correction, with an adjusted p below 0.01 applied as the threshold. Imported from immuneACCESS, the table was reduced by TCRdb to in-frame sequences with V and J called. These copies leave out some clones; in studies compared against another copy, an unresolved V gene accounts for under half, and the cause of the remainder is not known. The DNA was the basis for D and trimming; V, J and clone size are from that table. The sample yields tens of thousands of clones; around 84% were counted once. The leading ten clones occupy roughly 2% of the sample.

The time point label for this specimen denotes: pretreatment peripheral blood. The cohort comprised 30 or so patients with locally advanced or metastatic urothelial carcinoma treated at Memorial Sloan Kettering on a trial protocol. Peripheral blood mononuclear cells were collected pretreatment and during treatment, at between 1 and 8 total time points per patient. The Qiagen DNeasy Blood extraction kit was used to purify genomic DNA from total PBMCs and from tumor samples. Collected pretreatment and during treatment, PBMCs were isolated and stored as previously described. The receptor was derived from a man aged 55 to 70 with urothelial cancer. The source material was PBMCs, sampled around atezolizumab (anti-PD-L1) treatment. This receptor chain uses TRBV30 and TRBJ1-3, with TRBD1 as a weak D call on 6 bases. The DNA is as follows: TGTGCCTATTCGACAGGATATTTTAACACCATATATTTT. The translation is CAYSTGYFNTIYF.